This T cell receptor (beta chain) was identified during a study of metastatic and nonmetastatic thyroid tumors. Study as a whole: Repertoires from malignant and benign thyroid patients were compared across blood and tumor or nodule tissue.

Until they underwent thyroid surgery, no patient had received any treatment. This clone was detected ten times or more. The CDR3 is made up of 18 amino acids. CDR1 is DFQATT, CDR2 SNEGSKA, per germline (reference sequence). V lost 1 base and J lost 7; bases outside the gene matches: 11. TCRdb reprocessed the PCR reads using MiXCR. The repertoire consists of under 25,000 clones, with 20% to 30% occurring once and the leading ten covering 3% to 4%. Sequenced: blood. The source of this sequence is a male donor with papillary thyroid cancer or a benign thyroid nodule (not recorded which). Some clones in this sample may be carry-over from other donors' samples. The rearrangement uses TRBV20-1 and TRBJ2-1; 15 bases align to TRBD2. In DNA form, the CDR3 reads TGCAGTGCTAGAGCTGGACTAGCGGGGGGGCTCTGGGGAAATGAGCAGTTCTTC. Its translation is CSARAGLAGGLWGNEQFF.